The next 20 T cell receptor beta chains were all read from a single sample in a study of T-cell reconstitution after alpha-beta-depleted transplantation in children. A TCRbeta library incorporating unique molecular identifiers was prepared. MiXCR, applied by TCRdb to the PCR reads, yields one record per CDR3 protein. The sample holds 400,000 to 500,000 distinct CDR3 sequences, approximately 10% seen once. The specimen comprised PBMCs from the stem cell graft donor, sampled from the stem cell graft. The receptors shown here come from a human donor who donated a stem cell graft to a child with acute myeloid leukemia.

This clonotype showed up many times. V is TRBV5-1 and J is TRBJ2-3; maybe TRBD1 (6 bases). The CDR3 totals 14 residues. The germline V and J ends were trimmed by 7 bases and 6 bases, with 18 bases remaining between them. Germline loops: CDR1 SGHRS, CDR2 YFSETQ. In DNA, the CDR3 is TGCGCCAGCGCGATACAGGGTGAAGGGGATACGCAGTATTTT. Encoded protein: CASAIQGEGDTQYF.

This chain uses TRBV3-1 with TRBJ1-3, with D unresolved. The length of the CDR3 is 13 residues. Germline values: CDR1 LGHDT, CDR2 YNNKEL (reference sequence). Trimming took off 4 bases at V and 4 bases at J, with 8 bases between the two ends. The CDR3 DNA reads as TGTGCCAGCAGCCTCCAGATCGGAAACACCATATATTTT. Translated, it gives CASSLQIGNTIYF.

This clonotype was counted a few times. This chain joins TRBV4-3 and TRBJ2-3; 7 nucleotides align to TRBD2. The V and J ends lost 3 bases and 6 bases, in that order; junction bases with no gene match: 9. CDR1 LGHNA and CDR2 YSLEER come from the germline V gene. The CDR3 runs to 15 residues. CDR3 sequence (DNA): TGCGCCAGCAGCCATCGACTAGCAAAACGGGATACGCAGTATTTT. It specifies CASSHRLAKRDTQYF.

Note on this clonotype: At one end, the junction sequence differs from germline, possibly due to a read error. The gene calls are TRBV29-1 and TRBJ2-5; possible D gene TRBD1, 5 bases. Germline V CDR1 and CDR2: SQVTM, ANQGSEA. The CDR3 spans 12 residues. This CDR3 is CSVGGYQETQYF. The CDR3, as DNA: TGCAGCGTTGGGGGCTACCAAGAAACCCAGTACTTC.

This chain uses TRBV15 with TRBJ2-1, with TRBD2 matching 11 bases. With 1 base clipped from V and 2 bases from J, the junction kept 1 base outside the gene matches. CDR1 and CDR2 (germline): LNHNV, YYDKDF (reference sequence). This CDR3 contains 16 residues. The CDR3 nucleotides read TGTGCCACCAGCAGAGTACTAGCGGGAGCCTACAATGAGCAGTTCTTC. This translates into CATSRVLAGAYNEQFF.

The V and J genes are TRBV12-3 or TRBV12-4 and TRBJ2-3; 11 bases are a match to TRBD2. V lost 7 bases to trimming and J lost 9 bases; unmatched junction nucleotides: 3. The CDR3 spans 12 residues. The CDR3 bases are TGTGCCAGCATCCTAGCGGGAGGAACGCAGTATTTT. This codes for CASILAGGTQYF.

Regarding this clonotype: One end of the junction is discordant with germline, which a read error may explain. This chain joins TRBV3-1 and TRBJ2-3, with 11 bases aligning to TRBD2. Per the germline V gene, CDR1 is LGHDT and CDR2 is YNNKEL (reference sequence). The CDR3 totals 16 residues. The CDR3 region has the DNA TGTGCCAGCAGCCAAGATCGACTAGCGGGACGGGATACGCATTATTTT. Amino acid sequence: CASSQDRLAGRDTHYF.

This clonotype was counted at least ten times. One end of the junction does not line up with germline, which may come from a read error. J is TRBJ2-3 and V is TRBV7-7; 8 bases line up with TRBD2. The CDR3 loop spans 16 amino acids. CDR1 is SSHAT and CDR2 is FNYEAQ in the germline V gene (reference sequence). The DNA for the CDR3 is TGTGCTAGCAGCTTAGTCCCGGGGGGGCTCGGAGATACGCAGTATTTT. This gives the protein CASSLVPGGLGDTQYF.

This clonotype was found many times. The CDR3 region is CASSYRGNTEAFF. CDR3 nucleotide sequence: TGTGCCAGCAGTTATAGGGGGAACACTGAAGCTTTCTTT. V is TRBV6-5 and J is TRBJ1-1; D may be TRBD1 (5 bases). Deletions cut 3 bases from V and 1 base from J, with 6 bases between. The CDR3 has 13 amino acids. The germline CDR1 and CDR2 sequences are MNHEY and SVGAGI.

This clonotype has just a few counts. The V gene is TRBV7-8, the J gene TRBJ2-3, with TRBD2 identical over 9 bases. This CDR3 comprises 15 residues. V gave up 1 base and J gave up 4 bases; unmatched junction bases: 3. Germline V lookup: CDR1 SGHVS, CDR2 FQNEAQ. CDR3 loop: CASSLEGLAPDTQYF. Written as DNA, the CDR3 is TGTGCCAGCAGCTTAGAGGGACTAGCCCCAGATACGCAGTATTTT.

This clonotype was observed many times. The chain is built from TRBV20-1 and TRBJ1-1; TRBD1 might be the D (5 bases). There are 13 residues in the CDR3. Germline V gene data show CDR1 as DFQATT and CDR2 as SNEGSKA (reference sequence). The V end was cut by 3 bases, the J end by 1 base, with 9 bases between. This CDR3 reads CSASAGTNTEAFF. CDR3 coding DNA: TGCAGTGCTAGCGCCGGGACGAACACTGAAGCTTTCTTT.

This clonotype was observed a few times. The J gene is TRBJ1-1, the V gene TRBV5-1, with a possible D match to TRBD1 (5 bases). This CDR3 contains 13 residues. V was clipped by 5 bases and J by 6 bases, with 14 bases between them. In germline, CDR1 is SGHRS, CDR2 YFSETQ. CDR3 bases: TGCGCCAGCAGGCTCTTTGTGGGGGCTGAAGCTTTCTTT. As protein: CASRLFVGAEAFF.

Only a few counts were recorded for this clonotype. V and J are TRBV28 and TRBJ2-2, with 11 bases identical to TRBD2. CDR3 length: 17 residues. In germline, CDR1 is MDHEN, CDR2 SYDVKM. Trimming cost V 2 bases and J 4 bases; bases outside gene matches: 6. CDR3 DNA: TGTGCCAGCAGTTTACTTAGCGGGAGGGCCGGCACCGGGGAGCTGTTTTTT. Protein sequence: CASSLLSGRAGTGELFF.

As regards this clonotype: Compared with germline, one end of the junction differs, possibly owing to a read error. The CDR3 region is CSSSSPLVRPNNEQFF. The CDR3 DNA follows: TGCAGTTCTAGTTCCCCCCTCGTTCGTCCCAACAATGAGCAGTTCTTC. The chain couples TRBV20-1 to TRBJ2-1; D gene unclear. CDR1 is DFQATT and CDR2 is SNEGSKA in the germline V gene (reference sequence). The CDR3 has 16 residues.

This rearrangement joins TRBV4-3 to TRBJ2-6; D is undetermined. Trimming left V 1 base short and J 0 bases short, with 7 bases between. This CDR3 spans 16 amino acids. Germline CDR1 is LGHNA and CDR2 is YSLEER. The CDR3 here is CASSQASFSGANVLTF. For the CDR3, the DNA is TGCGCCAGCAGCCAAGCCTCGTTCTCTGGGGCCAACGTCCTGACTTTC.

The CDR3 loop reads CASSHRNEQYF. Here the CDR3 DNA reads TGTGCCAGCAGCCATCGAAACGAGCAGTACTTC. The rearrangement links TRBV7-2 to TRBJ2-7, with D uncertain. The CDR3 extends over 11 amino acids. The germline V gene encodes CDR1 SGHTA and CDR2 FQGNSA. V lost 5 bases, J lost 5 bases, and 7 bases lay in between.

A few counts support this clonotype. The CDR3 nucleotides read TGCAGTGCTAGTTCTTGGGATTCCTACGAGCAGTACTTC. This translates into CSASSWDSYEQYF. The V call is TRBV20-1, the J call TRBJ2-7; D unclear. V lost 3 bases and J lost 1, with 10 bases in between. The CDR3 consists of 13 residues. In germline, CDR1 is DFQATT, CDR2 SNEGSKA (reference sequence).

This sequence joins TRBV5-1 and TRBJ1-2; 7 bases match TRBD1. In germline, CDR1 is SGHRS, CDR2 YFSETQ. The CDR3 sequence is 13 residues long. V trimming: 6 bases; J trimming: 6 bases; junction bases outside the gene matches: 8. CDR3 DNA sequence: TGCGCCAGCACCTACGCTACAGGGGATGGCTACACCTTC. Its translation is CASTYATGDGYTF.

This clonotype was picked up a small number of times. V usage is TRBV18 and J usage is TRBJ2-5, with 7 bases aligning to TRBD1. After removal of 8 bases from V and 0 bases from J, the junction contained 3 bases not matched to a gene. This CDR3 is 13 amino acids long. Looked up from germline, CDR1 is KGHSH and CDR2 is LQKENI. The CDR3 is CASGTEDQETQYF. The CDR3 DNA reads TGTGCCAGCGGGACAGAAGACCAAGAGACCCAGTACTTC.

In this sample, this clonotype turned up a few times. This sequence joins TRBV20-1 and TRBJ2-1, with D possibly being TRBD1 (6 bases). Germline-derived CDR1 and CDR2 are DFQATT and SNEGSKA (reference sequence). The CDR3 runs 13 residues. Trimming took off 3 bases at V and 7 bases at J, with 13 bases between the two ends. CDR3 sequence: CSASQGLRNEQFF. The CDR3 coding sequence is TGCAGTGCTAGTCAGGGGTTACGGAATGAGCAGTTCTTC.